One and the same sample provided the 9 T cell receptor beta chains below, sequenced in a study of relationships among human T cell subsets. The T cell receptor alpha and beta CDR3 regions were amplified from mRNA by semiquantitative ARM-PCR. Tagged nested gene-specific primers were used first, then communal superprimers amplified exponentially. TCRdb re-called the multiplex PCR reads with MiXCR, one entry per CDR3 protein. The table records some 4,600 distinct CDR3 sequences, about four fifths of them present only once. Sequencing was carried out using total T cells sorted from blood. The receptors were gathered from a man aged 35-49 years in good health.

This clonotype was detected only a few times. The chain couples TRBV12-3 or TRBV12-4 to TRBJ2-1; D not resolved. The CDR3 has 11 amino acids. The V end lost 3 bases, the J end lost 7 bases, and 4 bases lay between the germline ends. This CDR3 is CASSLGNEQFF. CDR3 bases: TGTGCCAGCAGTTTGGGGAATGAGCAGTTCTTC.

The chain joins TRBV6-5 to TRBJ2-1; D not resolved. V was cut by 4 bases and J by 0 bases, with 10 bases left in between. CDR3 length: 15 residues. Germline CDR1 is MNHEY and CDR2 is SVGAGI. CDR3 nucleotides: TGTGCCAGCAGTTCCCTATCTAGCTCCTACAATGAGCAGTTCTTC. It is translated as CASSSLSSSYNEQFF.

CDR3 in amino acids: CAILAAHNEQFF. The CDR3 DNA reads as TGTGCCATATTAGCAGCCCACAATGAGCAGTTCTTC. V and J are TRBV10-3 and TRBJ2-1, with D uncertain. This CDR3 spans 12 amino acids. The V and J ends lost 9 bases and 5 bases respectively, with 11 bases between them. Germline-derived CDR1 and CDR2 are ENHRY and SYGVKD.

The chain has TRBV5-4 and TRBJ2-3, with D possibly being TRBD2 (6 bases). This CDR3 spans 15 amino acids. Germline V gene lookup returns CDR1 SGHNT and CDR2 YYREEE (reference sequence). Trimming pared 5 bases from V and 5 bases from J, leaving 18 bases between. CDR3 DNA: TGTGCCAGCAGTCAAGGGGACTGGCCGGGAGATACGCAGTATTTT. Encoded protein: CASSQGDWPGDTQYF.

The chain combines TRBV28 with TRBJ2-7, with D maybe TRBD1 (6 bases). The CDR3 extends over 14 amino acids. V was trimmed by 2 bases and J by 3 bases, leaving 11 bases between them. Germline loops: CDR1 MDHEN, CDR2 SYDVKM. CDR3 region: CASSLVGAIYEQYF. CDR3 in DNA: TGTGCCAGCAGTTTAGTGGGGGCGATCTACGAGCAGTACTTC.

The rearrangement links TRBV28 to TRBJ2-7; D call uncertain. CDR1 and CDR2 (germline): MDHEN, SYDVKM. The V and J ends lost 7 bases and 2 bases respectively, with 15 bases between them. The CDR3 covers 14 residues. Written as DNA, the CDR3 is TGTGCCAGCAAGCCGGTAGTCGCTCCCTACGAGCAGTACTTC. It codes for CASKPVVAPYEQYF.

The chain couples TRBV29-1 to TRBJ2-1; 10 nucleotides agree with TRBD2. The V and J ends lost 5 bases and 6 bases, in that order; junction bases with no gene match: 1. Germline V gene lookup returns CDR1 SQVTM and CDR2 ANQGSEA. The CDR3 has 12 residues. The CDR3 spells CSVWTSGNEQFF. The DNA of the CDR3 is TGCAGCGTTTGGACTAGCGGCAATGAGCAGTTCTTC.

The chain is built from TRBV6-5 and TRBJ2-7, with 7 bases lining up with TRBD2. Germline values: CDR1 MNHEY, CDR2 SVGAGI. CDR3 length equals 13 residues. V shed 8 bases and J 2 bases; nucleotides not matched to a gene: 6. DNA for the CDR3: TGTGCCAGCGGGGAGGGCCGCGCCTACGAGCAGTACTTC. It translates to CASGEGRAYEQYF.

Here the CDR3 DNA reads TGTGCCAGCTCACCGCCGGGACAATTCCAAGAGACCCAGTACTTC. It encodes CASSPPGQFQETQYF. This chain connects TRBV18 to TRBJ2-5, with a weak D call TRBD1 (6 bases). Trimming cost V 3 bases and J 1 base, with 12 bases left between them. The CDR3 is 15 amino acids. Germline V lookup: CDR1 KGHSH, CDR2 LQKENI. The full variable domain, its missing parts supplied by reference TRBV18 and TRBJ2-5, is NAGVMQNPRHLVRRRGQEARLRCSPMKGHSHVYWYRQLPEEGLKFMVYLQKENIIDESGMPKERFSAEFPKEGPSILRIQQVVRGDSAAYFCASSPPGQFQETQYFGPGTRLLVL.